Detailed here is one T cell receptor (beta chain). This entry comes from a study of blood T cell repertoires in COVID-19. In the study overall: Material from acute and convalescent COVID-19 was sourced from the United States, Italy and Spain. T cells, B-cell-depleted T cells, or PBMCs supplied cDNA or gDNA.

J gave up 4 bases and V 5 bases, and 9 bases lay outside the gene matches. Per germline, CDR1 LNHDA and CDR2 SQIVND (reference sequence). The CDR3 is 16 amino acids. In the original analysis: Estimation of nucleated cell counts relied on the amplification of reference gene primers. Assay used: immunoSEQ multiplex PCR; TCRdb lists only in-frame clones, some missing. The D gene and trimming were derived from the DNA, and the V and J assignments and clone size from that table. The table records about 230,000 clones, around 80% of them present only once. Sample: peripheral blood. The chain has TRBV19 and TRBJ2-5, with 11 bases fitting TRBD1. This receptor was obtained from a woman in her thirties or forties who had recovered from COVID-19. CDR3 residues: CASSRLGTGGRETQYF. CDR3 nucleotide sequence: TGTGCCAGTAGTCGTCTGGGGACAGGGGGAAGAGAGACCCAGTACTTC.